The 23 T cell receptor beta chains below were found in one sample sequenced in a study of control samples from healthy donors and cancer patients (dated by TCRdb to 2018 to 2020). Receptor amplification or capture employed the immunoSEQ multiplex PCR assay. The table comes from immuneACCESS by way of TCRdb, which keeps in-frame sequences with V and J called. Part of the clones is missing from these tables; in studies checked, under half for an unresolved V gene and the rest for unknown reasons. The table for this sample lists tens of thousands of clones; around 90% of them were counted only once. The ten largest clones take up 7.6% of the sample. The specimen was blood. These receptors all come from a woman aged 60-75 years in good health.

The chain employs TRBV30 and TRBJ2-3, with 8 bases identical to TRBD2. The germline gives CDR1 GTSNPN, CDR2 SVGIG (reference sequence). V shed 8 bases, J shed 0 bases, and the junction held 4 bases outside the gene matches. CDR3 size: 13 residues. The CDR3 DNA reads as TGTGCCGGGACTAGAGAAAGCACAGATACGCAGTATTTT. Its protein product is CAGTRESTDTQYF.

The chain has TRBV5-1 and TRBJ1-1; 12 bases agree with TRBD1. The CDR3 spans 13 residues. V lost 5 bases, J lost 10 bases, and 6 bases stayed unmatched. Germline V gene lookup returns CDR1 SGHRS and CDR2 YFSETQ. The chain's CDR3 is CASRPGQGAGAFF. CDR3 DNA sequence: TGCGCCAGCAGGCCGGGACAGGGGGCAGGAGCTTTCTTT.

This rearrangement joins TRBV5-1 to TRBJ1-5, with D possibly TRBD1 on 5 matching bases. Trimming cost V 0 bases and J 6 bases, with 13 bases left between them. Per the germline V gene, CDR1 is SGHRS and CDR2 is YFSETQ. CDR3 length: 15 amino acids. The CDR3 region has the DNA TGCGCCAGCAGCTTGGGAGGGGAGAGGGGTCAGCCCCAGCATTTT. This gives the protein CASSLGGERGQPQHF. Complete variable domain (other parts from reference TRBV5-1 and TRBJ1-5): KAGVTQTPRYLIKTRGQQVTLSCSPISGHRSVSWYQQTPGQGLQFLFEYFSETQRNKGNFPGRFSGRQFSNSRSEMNVSTLELGDSALYLCASSLGGERGQPQHFGDGTRLSIL.

The chain is built from TRBV5-1 and TRBJ2-5, with 9 positions matching TRBD1. Germline assignment: CDR1 SGHRS and CDR2 YFSETQ. This CDR3 has 15 amino acids. V was pared by 7 bases and J by 5 bases, with 12 bases of the junction left unmatched. The CDR3 DNA sequence: TGCGCCAGCGCCCCGTCGGGGACAGGGTTGGAGACCCAGTACTTC. Its translation is CASAPSGTGLETQYF.

The chain is built from TRBV5-1 and TRBJ1-1, with TRBD1 matching over 10 bases. After removal of 0 bases from V and 4 bases from J, the junction contained 12 bases not matched to a gene. The CDR3 has 18 amino acids. Looked up from germline, CDR1 is SGHRS and CDR2 is YFSETQ. The CDR3 reads CASSLDRTGGISGTEAFF. CDR3 DNA sequence: TGCGCCAGCAGCTTGGATAGGACAGGGGGTATATCGGGCACTGAAGCTTTCTTT.

This clone was detected once. The chain is built from TRBV7-9 and TRBJ1-4; D call uncertain. CDR1 is SEHNR, CDR2 FQNEAQ, per germline (reference sequence). Trimming took 5 bases from V and 5 from J, leaving 15 bases between them. The length of the CDR3 is 15 residues. CDR3 sequence: CASSMIRALNEKLFF. Written as DNA, the CDR3 is TGTGCCAGCAGCATGATACGGGCCCTAAATGAAAAACTGTTTTTT. Filled out from reference TRBV7-9 and TRBJ1-4, the complete variable domain reads DTGVSQNPRHKITKRGQNVTFRCDPISEHNRLYWYRQTLGQGPEFLTYFQNEAQLEKSRLLSDRFSAERPKGSFSTLEIQRTEQGDSAMYLCASSMIRALNEKLFFGSGTQLSVL.

In DNA, the CDR3 is TGCGCCAGCAGCGCCACCGACAGGGGAGGTGGCTACACCTTC. Amino acids: CASSATDRGGGYTF. V usage is TRBV5-1 and J usage is TRBJ1-2; 8 bases agree with TRBD1. The CDR3 sequence is 14 residues long. Looked up from germline, CDR1 is SGHRS and CDR2 is YFSETQ. V gave up 4 bases and J gave up 7 bases; unmatched junction bases: 9.

This clone was recorded once. The chain is built from TRBV7-9 and TRBJ1-4; tentatively, D is TRBD1 (5 bases). This CDR3 has 15 residues. Trimming took off 5 bases at V and 3 bases at J, with 13 bases between the two ends. Germline CDR1 and CDR2: SEHNR and FQNEAQ (reference sequence). This CDR3 reads CASSLRRGANEKLFF. The CDR3 nucleotides read TGTGCCAGCAGCCTCCGGAGGGGAGCTAATGAAAAACTGTTTTTT.

The chain employs TRBV2 and TRBJ2-3; TRBD2 matches 12 bases. Germline V lookup: CDR1 SNHLY, CDR2 FYNNEI. V shed 7 bases, J shed 6 bases, and the junction held 11 bases outside the gene matches. The CDR3 consists of 16 residues. The CDR3 bases are TGTGCCAGCAACTCCCCTAGCGGGGGGGCATCGGATACGCAGTATTTT. It translates to CASNSPSGGASDTQYF.

The CDR3 nucleotides read TGTGCCAGCAGCGTAGCTGCGTCTAGAGGCCAAGAGACCCAGTACTTC. It encodes CASSVAASRGQETQYF. The chain employs TRBV9 and TRBJ2-5; D gene uncertain. The ends were cut back, 0 bases at V and 1 base at J, with 13 bases in the middle. CDR1 and CDR2 (germline): SGDLS, YYNGEE. This CDR3 contains 16 residues.

This rearrangement joins TRBV30 to TRBJ1-1; possibly TRBD1 for D (5 bases). The V end lost 6 bases, the J end lost 4 bases, and 12 bases lay between the germline ends. The CDR3 consists of 12 residues. Germline lookup yields CDR1 GTSNPN and CDR2 SVGIG (reference sequence). The CDR3 reads CACRGESTEAFF. For the CDR3, the DNA is TGTGCCTGCCGAGGGGAGTCCACTGAAGCTTTCTTT.

Here the CDR3 reads CACGGRETQYF. For the CDR3, the DNA is TGTGCCTGCGGCGGGAGAGAGACCCAGTACTTC. The J gene is TRBJ2-5, the V gene TRBV30, with 7 bases identical to TRBD2. This CDR3 region has 11 residues. In germline, CDR1 is GTSNPN, CDR2 SVGIG (reference sequence). J lost 4 bases, V lost 6 bases, and 2 bases had no gene match.

CDR3 bases: TGTGCCAGCTCACCAACAGGGGGCGTCCTGAACACTGAAGCTTTCTTT. It encodes CASSPTGGVLNTEAFF. V is TRBV18 and J is TRBJ1-1, with TRBD1 matching 9 bases. Trimming took 2 bases from V and 0 from J; bases not matched to a gene: 4. Germline-derived CDR1 and CDR2 are KGHSH and LQKENI. This CDR3 comprises 16 residues.

This rearrangement joins TRBV6-5 to TRBJ2-7; 9 bases align to TRBD1. The V gene end was trimmed by 4 bases and the J gene end by 6 bases; junction bases not matched to a gene: 7. Looked up from germline, CDR1 is MNHEY and CDR2 is SVGAGI. The CDR3 extends over 14 amino acids. As DNA, the CDR3 is TGTGCCAGCAGTTTACAGGGGGCTTCAGCCGAGCAGTACTTC. It specifies CASSLQGASAEQYF.

The chain recombines TRBV5-4 with TRBJ2-5; D ambiguous. The V gene's germline CDR1 is SGHNT and CDR2 YYREEE (reference sequence). The CDR3 spans 13 residues. Trimming pared 0 bases from V and 3 bases from J, leaving 6 bases between. The CDR3 DNA reads TGTGCCAGCAGCTTGGACGCGAAAGAGACCCAGTACTTC. This gives the protein CASSLDAKETQYF. The variable domain in full, completed from reference TRBV5-4 and TRBJ2-5, reads ETGVTQSPTHLIKTRGQQVTLRCSSQSGHNTVSWYQQALGQGPQFIFQYYREEENGRGNFPPRFSGLQFPNYSSELNVNALELDDSALYLCASSLDAKETQYFGPGTRLLVL.

The chain joins TRBV10-3 to TRBJ2-3; either TRBD1 or TRBD2 may fit D (5 bases each). CDR1 and CDR2 from the germline V gene are ENHRY and SYGVKD. The V end lost 2 bases, the J end lost 2 bases, and 11 bases lay between the germline ends. The CDR3 is 15 amino acids. CDR3 protein: CAISEGDHDTDTQYF. The CDR3 coding sequence is TGTGCCATCAGTGAGGGGGACCACGACACAGATACGCAGTATTTT.

The V and J genes are TRBV24-1 and TRBJ2-2, with D uncertain. Per the germline V gene, CDR1 is KGHDR and CDR2 is SFDVKD. Between the trimmed V and J ends, which lost 4 bases and 5 bases, there was a span of 4 bases. There are 12 residues in the CDR3. The CDR3 sequence is CATSESTGELFF. Here the CDR3 DNA reads TGTGCCACCAGTGAATCTACCGGGGAGCTGTTTTTT.

The chain combines TRBV11-3 with TRBJ2-5, with 7 bases matching TRBD2. The germline V gene has CDR1 SGHNT and CDR2 YENEEA. This CDR3 contains 15 residues. With V trimmed by 2 bases and J by 5 bases, 8 bases remained unmatched. CDR3 coding DNA: TGTGCCAGCAGCTTATATGGGGGGGAACGGGAGACCCAGTACTTC. Its translation is CASSLYGGERETQYF.

The chain combines TRBV24-1 with TRBJ1-2; no definite D call. Germline CDR1 KGHDR, CDR2 SFDVKD. Trimming removed 5 bases from V and 7 bases from J, with 10 bases in between. This CDR3 region has 12 residues. CDR3 sequence: CATSAPALGYTF. The CDR3 bases are TGTGCCACCAGTGCCCCAGCCCTTGGCTACACCTTC.

The J gene is TRBJ1-1, the V gene TRBV18; D not resolved. The CDR3 contains 12 residues. With 0 bases removed from V and 5 bases from J, the gap between germline ends came to 4 bases. Germline CDR1 and CDR2: KGHSH and LQKENI. CDR3 in DNA: TGTGCCAGCTCACCACCGTATACTGAAGCTTTCTTT. Translating it yields CASSPPYTEAFF.

This rearrangement joins TRBV6-2 or TRBV6-3 to TRBJ2-7, with 10 bases identical to TRBD2. The germline V gene has CDR1 MNHEY and CDR2 SVGEGT. V was clipped by 6 bases and J by 4 bases; unmatched bases: 15. CDR3 length: 17 amino acids. The CDR3 reads CASSHGLASGSRYEQYF. The CDR3 nucleotides are TGTGCCAGCAGCCACGGCCTGGCTAGCGGGAGCCGTTACGAGCAGTACTTC.

CDR3 protein: CATSPGQNYGYTF. The DNA of the CDR3 is TGTGCCACCAGCCCAGGCCAGAACTATGGCTACACCTTC. The chain couples TRBV15 to TRBJ1-2; no definite D call. This CDR3 is 13 amino acids long. V was pared by 5 bases and J by 2 bases, with 9 bases between. Per germline, CDR1 LNHNV and CDR2 YYDKDF (reference sequence).

The V gene is TRBV5-1, the J gene TRBJ2-2; TRBD1 matches at 8 bases. The CDR3 length is 15 residues. J was trimmed by 4 bases and V by 7 bases; bases with no gene match: 9. Germline-derived CDR1 and CDR2 are SGHRS and YFSETQ. CDR3 sequence (DNA): TGCGCCAGCCAGAGGGGGCAGGGGGCCACCGGGGAGCTGTTTTTT. The encoded protein is CASQRGQGATGELFF.